Following are 8 T cell receptor beta chains from one sample sequenced in a study of cytomegalovirus exposure and HLA in healthy donors. It was with 60 Vbeta and 13 Jbeta primers that the PCR ran. Generated by immunoSEQ multiplex PCR, the TCRdb table keeps only in-frame clones and is missing some. The table lists more than 85,000 clones, nearly 80% of them singletons, with around 1.2% in the top ten. The sample comprised PBMCs. The receptors here all came from a man younger than 40 in good health and CMV-seronegative.

The CDR3 is CASSQAGTQYF. The CDR3 DNA follows: TGCGCCAGCAGCCAAGCCGGGACCCAGTACTTC. The chain combines TRBV4-3 with TRBJ2-5, with no clear D. This CDR3 contains 11 residues. Germline V lookup: CDR1 LGHNA, CDR2 YSLEER. The V gene lost 1 base and the J gene lost 7 bases, with 4 bases spanning the gap.

This CDR3 is CASSLTAWQPQHF. CDR3 nucleotide sequence: TGTGCCAGCAGTTTGACAGCTTGGCAGCCCCAGCATTTT. The V call is TRBV27, the J call TRBJ1-5, with D tentatively TRBD1 (5 bases). The germline V and J ends were trimmed by 3 bases and 7 bases, with 10 bases remaining between them. The CDR3 sequence is 13 residues long. Germline CDR1 reads MNHEY; CDR2 reads SMNVEV (reference sequence).

J is TRBJ2-2 and V is TRBV7-9; D is perhaps TRBD1 (6 bases). This CDR3 spans 16 amino acids. The V gene's germline CDR1 is SEHNR and CDR2 FQNEAQ (reference sequence). V was clipped by 7 bases and J by 3 bases, with 18 bases between them. The CDR3 loop reads CASTKGEGEDTGELFF. The CDR3 coding sequence is TGTGCCAGCACCAAGGGGGAAGGAGAGGACACCGGGGAGCTGTTTTTT. Using reference TRBV7-9 and TRBJ2-2 for the parts outside the CDR3, the full variable domain is DTGVSQNPRHKITKRGQNVTFRCDPISEHNRLYWYRQTLGQGPEFLTYFQNEAQLEKSRLLSDRFSAERPKGSFSTLEIQRTEQGDSAMYLCASTKGEGEDTGELFFGEGSRLTVL.

The table lists this clone with a few counts. The chain recombines TRBV27 with TRBJ1-4, with TRBD1 as a possible D gene (5 bases). V was clipped by 6 bases and J by 8 bases, with 13 bases between them. The CDR3 covers 13 residues. Germline V gene lookup returns CDR1 MNHEY and CDR2 SMNVEV (reference sequence). The CDR3 loop is CASRWSGGEKLFF. Here the CDR3 DNA reads TGTGCCAGCAGATGGTCCGGGGGAGAAAAACTGTTTTTT. Variable domain in full (rest from reference TRBV27 and TRBJ1-4): EAQVTQNPRYLITVTGKKLTVTCSQNMNHEYMSWYRQDPGLGLRQIYYSMNVEVTDKGDVPEGYKVSRKEKRNFPLILESPSPNQTSLYFCASRWSGGEKLFFGSGTQLSVL.

In this sample, this clone turned up a few times. V usage is TRBV6-5 and J usage is TRBJ1-4; TRBD1 matches 7 bases. This CDR3 has 13 amino acids. Per germline, CDR1 MNHEY and CDR2 SVGAGI. Trimming removed 6 bases from V and 11 bases from J; junction bases left unmatched: 9. For the CDR3, the DNA is TGTGCCAGCAGAGGCCGACAGGGTGGCAAACTGTTTTTT. This gives the protein CASRGRQGGKLFF.

The V and J genes are TRBV11-3 and TRBJ2-2, with D possibly matching TRBD1 (5 bases). The V gene's germline CDR1 is SGHNT and CDR2 YENEEA. V was cut by 1 base and J by 3 bases, with 9 bases left in between. The CDR3 extends over 15 amino acids. CDR3 bases: TGTGCCAGCAGCTTAGGCAGGGTGGACACCGGGGAGCTGTTTTTT. Its translation: CASSLGRVDTGELFF.

This chain uses TRBV10-3 with TRBJ2-2; possible D gene TRBD2, 6 bases. There are 14 residues in the CDR3. V dropped 0 bases and J dropped 7 bases, with 9 bases sitting between them. CDR1 ENHRY and CDR2 SYGVKD come from the germline V gene. The CDR3 DNA reads TGTGCCATCAGTGAGTCGGAGGGAATCGGGGAGCTGTTTTTT. Residues: CAISESEGIGELFF.

V is TRBV5-4 and J is TRBJ2-7, with TRBD2 identical over 8 bases. Germline V CDR1 and CDR2: SGHNT, YYREEE (reference sequence). This CDR3 has 14 residues. Trimming removed 2 bases from V and 0 bases from J; junction bases left unmatched: 1. Written as DNA, the CDR3 is TGTGCCAGCAGCTTAAGCGGGGGCTCCTACGAGCAGTACTTC. Translation gives CASSLSGGSYEQYF.